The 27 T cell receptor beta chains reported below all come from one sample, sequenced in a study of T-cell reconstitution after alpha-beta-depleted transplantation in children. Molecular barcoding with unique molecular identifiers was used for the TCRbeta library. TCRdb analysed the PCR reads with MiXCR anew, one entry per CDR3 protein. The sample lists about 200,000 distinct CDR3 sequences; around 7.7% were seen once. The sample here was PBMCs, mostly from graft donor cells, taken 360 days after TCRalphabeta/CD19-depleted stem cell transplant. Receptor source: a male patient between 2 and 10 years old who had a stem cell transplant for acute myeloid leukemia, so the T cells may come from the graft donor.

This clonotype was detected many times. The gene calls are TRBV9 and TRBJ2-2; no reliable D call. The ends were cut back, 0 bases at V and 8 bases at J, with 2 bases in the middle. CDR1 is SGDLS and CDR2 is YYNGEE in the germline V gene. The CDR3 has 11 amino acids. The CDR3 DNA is TGTGCCAGCAGCGTAGCGGGGGAGCTGTTTTTT. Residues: CASSVAGELFF. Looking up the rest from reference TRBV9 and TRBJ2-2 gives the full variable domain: DSGVTQTPKHLITATGQRVTLRCSPRSGDLSVYWYQQSLDQGLQFLIQYYNGEERAKGNILERFSAQQFPDLHSELNLSSLELGDSALYFCASSVAGELFFGEGSRLTVL.

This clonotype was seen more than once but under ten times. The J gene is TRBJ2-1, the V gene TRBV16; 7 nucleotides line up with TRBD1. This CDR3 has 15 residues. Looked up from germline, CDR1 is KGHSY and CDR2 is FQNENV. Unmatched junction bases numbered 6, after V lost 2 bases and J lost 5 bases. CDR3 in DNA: TGTGCCAGCAGCCAAAGGGGGCGAGTTAACAATGAGCAGTTCTTC. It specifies CASSQRGRVNNEQFF. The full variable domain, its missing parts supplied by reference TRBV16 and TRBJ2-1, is GEEVAQTPKHLVRGEGQKAKLYCAPIKGHSYVFWYQQVLKNEFKFLISFQNENVFDETGMPKERFSAKCLPNSPCSLEIQATKLEDSAVYFCASSQRGRVNNEQFFGPGTRLTVL.

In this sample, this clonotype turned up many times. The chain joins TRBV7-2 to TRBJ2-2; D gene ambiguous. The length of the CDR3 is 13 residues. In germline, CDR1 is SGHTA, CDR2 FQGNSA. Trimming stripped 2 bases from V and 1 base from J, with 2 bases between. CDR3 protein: CASSLMNTGELFF. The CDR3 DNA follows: TGTGCCAGCAGCTTAATGAACACCGGGGAGCTGTTTTTT.

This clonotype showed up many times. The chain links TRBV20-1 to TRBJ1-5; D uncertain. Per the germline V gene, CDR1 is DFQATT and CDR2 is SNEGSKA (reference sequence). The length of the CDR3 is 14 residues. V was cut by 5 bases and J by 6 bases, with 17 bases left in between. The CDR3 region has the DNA TGCAGTGCTGGCGGTGTCAGGTTTAGTCAGCCCCAGCATTTT. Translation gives CSAGGVRFSQPQHF.

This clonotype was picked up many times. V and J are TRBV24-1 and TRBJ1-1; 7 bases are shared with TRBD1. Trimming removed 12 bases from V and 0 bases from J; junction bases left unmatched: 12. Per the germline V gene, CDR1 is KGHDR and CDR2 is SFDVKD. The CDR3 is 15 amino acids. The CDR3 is CAAHTGTAMNTEAFF. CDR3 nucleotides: TGTGCCGCCCATACCGGGACAGCCATGAACACTGAAGCTTTCTTT.

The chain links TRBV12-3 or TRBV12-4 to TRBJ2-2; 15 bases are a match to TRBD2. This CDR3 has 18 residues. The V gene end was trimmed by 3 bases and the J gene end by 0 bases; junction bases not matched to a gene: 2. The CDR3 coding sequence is TGTGCCAGCAGTTTTGGGACTAGCGGGGGGCCGAACACCGGGGAGCTGTTTTTT. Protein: CASSFGTSGGPNTGELFF.

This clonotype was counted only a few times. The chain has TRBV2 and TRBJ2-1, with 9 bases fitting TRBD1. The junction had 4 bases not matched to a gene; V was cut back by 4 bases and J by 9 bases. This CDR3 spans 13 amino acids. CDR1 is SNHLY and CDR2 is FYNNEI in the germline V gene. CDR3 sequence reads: CASSGQGGSEQFF. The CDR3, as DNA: TGTGCCAGCAGTGGACAGGGGGGAAGTGAGCAGTTCTTC.

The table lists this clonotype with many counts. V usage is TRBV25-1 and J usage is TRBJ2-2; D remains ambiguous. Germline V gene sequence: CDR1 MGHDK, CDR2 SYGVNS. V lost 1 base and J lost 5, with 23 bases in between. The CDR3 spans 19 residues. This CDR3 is CASSELWQEFARNTGELFF. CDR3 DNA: TGTGCCAGCAGTGAATTATGGCAGGAGTTCGCCCGAAATACCGGGGAGCTGTTTTTT.

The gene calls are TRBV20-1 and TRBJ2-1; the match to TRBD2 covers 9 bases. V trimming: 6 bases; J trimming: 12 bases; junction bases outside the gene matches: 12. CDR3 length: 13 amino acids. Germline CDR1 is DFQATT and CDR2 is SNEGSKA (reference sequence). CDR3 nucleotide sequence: TGCAGTGCACCGGGTGGACTAGCGTGGGGGCAGTTCTTC. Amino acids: CSAPGGLAWGQFF.

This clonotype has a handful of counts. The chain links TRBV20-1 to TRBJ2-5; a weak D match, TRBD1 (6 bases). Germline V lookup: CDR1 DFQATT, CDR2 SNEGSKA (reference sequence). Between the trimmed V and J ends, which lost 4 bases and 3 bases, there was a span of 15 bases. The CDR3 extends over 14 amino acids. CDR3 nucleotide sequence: TGCAGTGCTACATTCAGGGGAAGAGAAGAGACCCAGTACTTC. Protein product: CSATFRGREETQYF.

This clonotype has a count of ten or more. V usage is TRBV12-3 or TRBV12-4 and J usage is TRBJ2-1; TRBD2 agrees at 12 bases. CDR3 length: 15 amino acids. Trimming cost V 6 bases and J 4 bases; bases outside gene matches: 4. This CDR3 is CASRTSGSRYNEQFF. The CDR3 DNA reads TGTGCCAGCAGGACTAGCGGGAGTAGATACAATGAGCAGTTCTTC.

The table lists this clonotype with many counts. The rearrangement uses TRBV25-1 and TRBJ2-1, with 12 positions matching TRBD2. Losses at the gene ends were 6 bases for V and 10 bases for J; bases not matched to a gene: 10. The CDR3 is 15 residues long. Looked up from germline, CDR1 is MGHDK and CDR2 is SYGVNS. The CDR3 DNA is TGTGCCAGCAGGACTAGCGGGGGATATTCATGGGAGCAGTTCTTC. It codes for CASRTSGGYSWEQFF.

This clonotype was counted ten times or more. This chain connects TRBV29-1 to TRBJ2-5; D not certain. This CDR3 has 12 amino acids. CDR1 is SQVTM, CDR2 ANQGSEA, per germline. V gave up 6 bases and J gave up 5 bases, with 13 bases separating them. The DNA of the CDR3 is TGCAGCGTCCTTACCCCCTTGGAGACCCAGTACTTC. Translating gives CSVLTPLETQYF.

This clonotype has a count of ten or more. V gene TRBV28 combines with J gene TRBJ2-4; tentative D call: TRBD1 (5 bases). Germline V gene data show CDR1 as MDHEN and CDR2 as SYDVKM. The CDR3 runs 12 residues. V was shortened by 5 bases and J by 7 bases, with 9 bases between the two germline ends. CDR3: CASSRQRNIQYF. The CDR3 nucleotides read TGTGCCAGCAGTCGACAGAGGAACATTCAGTACTTC. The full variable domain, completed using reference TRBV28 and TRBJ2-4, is DVKVTQSSRYLVKRTGEKVFLECVQDMDHENMFWYRQDPGLGLRLIYFSYDVKMKEKGDIPEGYSVSREKKERFSLILESASTNQTSMYLCASSRQRNIQYFGAGTRLSVL.

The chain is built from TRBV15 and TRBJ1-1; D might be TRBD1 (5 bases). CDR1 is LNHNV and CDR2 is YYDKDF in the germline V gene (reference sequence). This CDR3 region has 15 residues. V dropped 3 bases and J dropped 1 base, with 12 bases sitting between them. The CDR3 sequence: CATSSPDSPNTEAFF. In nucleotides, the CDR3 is TGTGCCACCAGCAGCCCCGACAGCCCGAACACTGAAGCTTTCTTT. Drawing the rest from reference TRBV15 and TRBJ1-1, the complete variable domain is DAMVIQNPRYQVTQFGKPVTLSCSQTLNHNVMYWYQQKSSQAPKLLFHYYDKDFNNEADTPDNFQSRRPNTSFCFLDIRSPGLGDTAMYLCATSSPDSPNTEAFFGQGTRLTVV.

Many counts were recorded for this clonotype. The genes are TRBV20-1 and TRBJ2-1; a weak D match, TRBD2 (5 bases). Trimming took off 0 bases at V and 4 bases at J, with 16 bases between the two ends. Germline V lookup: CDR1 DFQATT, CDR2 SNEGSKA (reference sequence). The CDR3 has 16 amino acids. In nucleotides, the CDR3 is TGCAGTGCTAGAGATTCGTTAGCGACTGCGTACAATGAGCAGTTCTTC. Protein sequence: CSARDSLATAYNEQFF.

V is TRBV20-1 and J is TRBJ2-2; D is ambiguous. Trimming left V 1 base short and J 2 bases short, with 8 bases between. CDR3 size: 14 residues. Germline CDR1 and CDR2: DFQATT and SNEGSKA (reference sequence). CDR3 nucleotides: TGCAGTGCTAGAGGATTAGTAAACACCGGGGAGCTGTTTTTT. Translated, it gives CSARGLVNTGELFF.

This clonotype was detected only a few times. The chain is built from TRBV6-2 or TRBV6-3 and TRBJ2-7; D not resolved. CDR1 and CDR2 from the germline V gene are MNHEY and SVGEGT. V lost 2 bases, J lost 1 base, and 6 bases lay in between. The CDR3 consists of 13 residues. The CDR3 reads CASSYGISYEQYF. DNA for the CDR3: TGTGCCAGCAGTTACGGGATTTCCTACGAGCAGTACTTC.

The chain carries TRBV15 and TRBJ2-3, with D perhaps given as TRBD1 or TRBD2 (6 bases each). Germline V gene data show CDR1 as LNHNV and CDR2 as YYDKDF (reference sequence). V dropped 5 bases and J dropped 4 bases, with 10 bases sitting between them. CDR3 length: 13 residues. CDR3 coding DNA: TGTGCCACCAGCGGAAGGGGGGCAGATACGCAGTATTTT. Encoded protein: CATSGRGADTQYF.

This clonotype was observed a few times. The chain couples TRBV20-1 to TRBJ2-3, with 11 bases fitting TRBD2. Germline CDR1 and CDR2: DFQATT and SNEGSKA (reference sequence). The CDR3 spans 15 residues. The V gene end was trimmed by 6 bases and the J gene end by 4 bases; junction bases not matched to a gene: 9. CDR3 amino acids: CSATATSGASDTQYF. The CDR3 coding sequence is TGCAGTGCAACGGCGACTAGCGGGGCCTCAGATACGCAGTATTTT.

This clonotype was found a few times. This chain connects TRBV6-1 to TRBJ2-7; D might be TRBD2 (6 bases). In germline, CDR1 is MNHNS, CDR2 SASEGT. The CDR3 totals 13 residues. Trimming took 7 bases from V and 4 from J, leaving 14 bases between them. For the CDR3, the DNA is TGTGCCAGCACCCTGGGGGGACGTTACGAGCAGTACGTC. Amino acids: CASTLGGRYEQYV.

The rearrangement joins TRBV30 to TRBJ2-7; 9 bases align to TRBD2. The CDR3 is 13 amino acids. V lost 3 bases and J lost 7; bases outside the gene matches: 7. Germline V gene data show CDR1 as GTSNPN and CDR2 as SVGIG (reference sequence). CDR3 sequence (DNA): TGTGCCTGGAGCGGAATAGCGGGAGAAGAGCAGTACTTC. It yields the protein CAWSGIAGEEQYF.

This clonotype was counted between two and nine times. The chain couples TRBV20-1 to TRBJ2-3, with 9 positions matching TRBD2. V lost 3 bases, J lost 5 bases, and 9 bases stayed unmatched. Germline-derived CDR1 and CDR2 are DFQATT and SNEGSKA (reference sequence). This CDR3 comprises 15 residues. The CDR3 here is CSARGGGAAVDTQYF. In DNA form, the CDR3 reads TGCAGTGCTAGGGGCGGGGGGGCCGCTGTAGATACGCAGTATTTT.

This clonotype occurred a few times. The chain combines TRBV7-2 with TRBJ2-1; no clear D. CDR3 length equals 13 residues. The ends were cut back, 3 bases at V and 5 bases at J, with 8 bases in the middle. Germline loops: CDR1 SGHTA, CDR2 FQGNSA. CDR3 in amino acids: CASSFGRNNEQFF. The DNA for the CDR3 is TGTGCCAGCAGCTTTGGCAGAAACAATGAGCAGTTCTTC.

CDR3 DNA sequence: TGCGCCAGCAGCTTGACAGGACAGGGCAATAATTCACCCCTCCACTTT. Translating it yields CASSLTGQGNNSPLHF. The rearrangement joins TRBV5-1 to TRBJ1-6; 8 nucleotides match TRBD1. This CDR3 is built from 16 residues. Germline V gives CDR1 SGHRS, CDR2 YFSETQ. The junction had 5 bases not matched to a gene; V was cut back by 1 base and J by 5 bases.

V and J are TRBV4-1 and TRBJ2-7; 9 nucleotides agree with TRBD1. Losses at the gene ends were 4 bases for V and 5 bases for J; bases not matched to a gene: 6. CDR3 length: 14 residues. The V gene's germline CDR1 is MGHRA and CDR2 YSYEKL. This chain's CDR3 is CASSPTGGSHEQYV. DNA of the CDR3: TGCGCCAGCAGCCCGACAGGGGGGTCACACGAGCAGTACGTC.

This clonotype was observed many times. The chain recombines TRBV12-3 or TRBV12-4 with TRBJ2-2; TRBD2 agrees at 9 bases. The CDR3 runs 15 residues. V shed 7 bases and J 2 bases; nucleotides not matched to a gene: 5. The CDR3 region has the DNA TGTGCCAGCAAACCGGGACTAGCAAACACCGGGGAGCTGTTTTTT. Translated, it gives CASKPGLANTGELFF.